This TCR beta chain emerged from a study of T cells in women clearing cervical HPV infection. The repertoire was sequenced with immunoSEQ multiplex PCR; TCRdb's copy has only in-frame clones and lacks some. The ten most abundant clones cover about a sixth of a sample with 25,000 to 35,000 clones. CDR3 size: 15 residues. Trimming removed 3 bases from V and 1 base from J, with 10 bases in between. Looked up from germline, CDR1 is SEHNR and CDR2 is FQNEAQ (reference sequence). Regarding this clone: The read halts 3 residues ahead of the CDR3 end, with the missing end drawn from the germline J gene.

Sequenced input: blood buffy coat. The J gene is TRBJ2-1, the V gene TRBV7-9, with D hard to call. The TCR comes from a woman between 18 and 70 years old with a cervical HPV16 infection that either progressed to CIN3+ or cleared (not recorded which). CDR3 region: CASSFYAQSYNEQFF. The sequenced CDR3 bases are TGTGCCAGCAGCTTCTATGCGCAATCCTACAATGAG.